This TCR beta chain was found in a study of CD8 T cells in Susac syndrome. Sequencing of TCR beta drew on CD8+ and CD4+ T cells from blood. The TEMRA cells underwent FACS enrichment, while the CD8+ and CD4+ T cells underwent negative isolation. This clonotype was counted once. An input of about 0.5 to 1 ug of RNA was subjected to reverse transcription using random hexamers. TCRdb analysed the immunoSEQ multiplex PCR reads with MiXCR anew, one entry per CDR3 protein. Counted here are 100,000 to 150,000 distinct CDR3 sequences, more than 85% occurring once; the ten biggest clones make up approximately 0.3%. This CDR3 spans 15 amino acids. Trimming took 10 bases from V and 2 from J; bases not matched to a gene: 11. Germline assignment: CDR1 LNHDA and CDR2 SQIVND (reference sequence).

This TCR derives from a human donor with multiple sclerosis. Material for sequencing was CD8+ T cells from PBMCs. J is TRBJ1-5 and V is TRBV19, with 7 bases that match TRBD1. CDR3 region: CATQGEGVGNQPQHF. CDR3 coding DNA: TGTGCCACCCAGGGGGAGGGGGTTGGCAATCAGCCCCAGCATTTT.